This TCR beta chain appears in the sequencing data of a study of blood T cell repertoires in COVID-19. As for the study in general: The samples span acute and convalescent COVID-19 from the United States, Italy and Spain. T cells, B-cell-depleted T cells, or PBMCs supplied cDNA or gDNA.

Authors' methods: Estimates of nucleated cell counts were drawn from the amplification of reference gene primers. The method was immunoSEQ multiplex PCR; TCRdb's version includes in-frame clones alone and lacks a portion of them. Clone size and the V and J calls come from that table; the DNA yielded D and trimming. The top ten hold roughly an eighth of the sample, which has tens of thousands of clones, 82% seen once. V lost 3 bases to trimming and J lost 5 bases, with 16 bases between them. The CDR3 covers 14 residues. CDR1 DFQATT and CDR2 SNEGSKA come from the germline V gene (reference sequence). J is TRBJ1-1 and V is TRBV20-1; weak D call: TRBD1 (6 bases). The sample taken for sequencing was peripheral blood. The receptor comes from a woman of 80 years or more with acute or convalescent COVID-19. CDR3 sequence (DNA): TGCAGTGCTAGTGGGGGGGGCATGGGAACTGAAGCTTTCTTT. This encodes CSASGGGMGTEAFF.